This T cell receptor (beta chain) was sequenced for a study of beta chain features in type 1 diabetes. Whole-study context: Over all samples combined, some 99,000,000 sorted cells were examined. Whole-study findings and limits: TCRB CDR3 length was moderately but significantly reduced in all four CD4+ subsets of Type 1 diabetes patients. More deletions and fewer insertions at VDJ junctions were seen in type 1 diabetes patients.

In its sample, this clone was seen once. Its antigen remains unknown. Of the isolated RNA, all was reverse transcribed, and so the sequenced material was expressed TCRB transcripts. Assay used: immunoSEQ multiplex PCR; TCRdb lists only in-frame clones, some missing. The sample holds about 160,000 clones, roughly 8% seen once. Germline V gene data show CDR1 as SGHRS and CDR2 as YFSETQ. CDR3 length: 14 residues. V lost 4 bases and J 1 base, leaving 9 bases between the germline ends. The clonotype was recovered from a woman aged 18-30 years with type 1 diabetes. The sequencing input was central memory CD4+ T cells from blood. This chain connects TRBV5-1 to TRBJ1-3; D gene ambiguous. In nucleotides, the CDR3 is TGCGCCAGCAGCGAGACACAGTCTGGAAACACCATATATTTT. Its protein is CASSETQSGNTIYF.